The 20 T cell receptor beta chains reported below all come from one sample, sequenced in a study of T cell repertoires in cytomegalovirus infection. No antigen has been assigned to these receptors. Using its own MiXCR run on the reads, TCRdb lists one record per CDR3 protein. The sample lists hundreds of thousands of distinct CDR3 sequences, about 33% seen once, with 15% to 20% in the top ten. Here the sequenced sample was cultured PBMCs, taken from culture after CMV antigen stimulation. The receptor set was obtained from a human donor in good health (CMV status not recorded). Some clones in this sample may be carry-over from other donors' samples.

CDR3 DNA: TGTGCCAGCAGCCGCGGACCGCCGGAGACCCAGTACTTC. Its translation is CASSRGPPETQYF. The chain carries TRBV5-5 and TRBJ2-5; D uncertain. This CDR3 contains 13 residues. The germline CDR1 and CDR2 sequences are SGHKS and YYEKEE (reference sequence). Deletions cut 4 bases from V and 5 bases from J, with 12 bases between.

The rearrangement uses TRBV7-6 and TRBJ1-1; D ambiguous. The CDR3 sequence is 14 residues long. Germline V CDR1 and CDR2: SGHVS, FNYEAQ. V was pared by 4 bases and J by 0 bases, with 9 bases between. For the CDR3, the DNA is TGTGCCAGCAGCTCAGATGACTTGAACACTGAAGCTTTCTTT. This sequence encodes CASSSDDLNTEAFF.

This clonotype was detected many times. The chain has TRBV7-2 and TRBJ2-7; no definite D call. CDR3 length: 13 amino acids. V lost 3 bases and J lost 3, with 9 bases in between. Per germline, CDR1 SGHTA and CDR2 FQGNSA. Here the CDR3 reads CASSFLGLYEQYF. The DNA for the CDR3 is TGTGCCAGCAGCTTCCTCGGGCTCTACGAGCAGTACTTC.

The V call is TRBV28, the J call TRBJ1-2, with D possibly being TRBD1 (6 bases). Germline assignment: CDR1 MDHEN and CDR2 SYDVKM. Trimming took off 7 bases at V and 5 bases at J, with 20 bases between the two ends. CDR3 size: 15 residues. CDR3 in DNA: TGTGCCAGCATACCCCGGAACAGGGTTTCTTATGGCTACACCTTC. Residues: CASIPRNRVSYGYTF.

This clonotype was found a few times. The rearrangement uses TRBV20-1 and TRBJ2-1; 11 bases are a match to TRBD2. The junction had 6 bases not matched to a gene; V was cut back by 3 bases and J by 8 bases. Germline assignment: CDR1 DFQATT and CDR2 SNEGSKA (reference sequence). The CDR3 totals 14 residues. CDR3 nucleotide sequence: TGCAGTGCTAGTAGCGGGAGGGTGAGCGATGAGCAGTTCTTC. The encoded protein is CSASSGRVSDEQFF.

Concerning this clonotype: One end of the junction is discordant with germline, which a read error may explain. The rearrangement uses TRBV12-3 or TRBV12-4 and TRBJ2-1; weak D call: TRBD2 (6 bases). The CDR3 has 13 residues. CDR3 sequence reads: CASSLARNQRVIF. CDR3 in DNA: TGTGCCAGCAGTTTAGCGAGGAATCAGCGGGTTATCTTC.

This rearrangement joins TRBV4-1 to TRBJ1-6; D remains ambiguous. Trimming removed 3 bases from V and 6 bases from J, with 12 bases in between. The germline gives CDR1 MGHRA, CDR2 YSYEKL. The CDR3 totals 15 residues. The CDR3 sequence: CASSQDPNPNSPLHF. The CDR3 DNA follows: TGCGCCAGCAGCCAGGACCCCAACCCTAATTCACCCCTCCACTTT.

The chain uses TRBV7-1 and TRBJ2-1; 10 bases match TRBD2. TRBV7-1 is noted as an ORF with a role that remains uncertain. The ends lost 7 bases at V and 5 bases at J; junction bases unmatched: 11. The CDR3 contains 16 residues. This chain's CDR3 is CASTSTASGSNNEQFF. In nucleotides, the CDR3 is TGTGCCAGCACCTCGACTGCTAGCGGGAGTAACAATGAGCAGTTCTTC.

This clonotype occurred a few times. V is TRBV6-1 and J is TRBJ2-7; D tentatively reads TRBD1 or TRBD2 (6 bases each). The length of the CDR3 is 11 residues. Germline CDR1 MNHNS, CDR2 SASEGT. The V end was cut by 6 bases, the J end by 12 bases, with 15 bases between. For the CDR3, the DNA is TGTGCCAGCAGGGCCGGGGGCCGAACGTACGTC. The encoded protein is CASRAGGRTYV.

This clonotype was counted only a few times. This chain connects TRBV11-2 to TRBJ2-1, with unresolved D. Germline CDR1 is SGHAT and CDR2 is FQNNGV. This CDR3 is built from 14 residues. Trimming shortened V by 1 base and J by 6 bases, and 10 bases separated the two germline ends. The CDR3 nucleotides read TGTGCCAGCAGCTTAGTTCTTCCTATCAATGAGCAGTTCTTC. As protein: CASSLVLPINEQFF.

The rearrangement uses TRBV12-3 or TRBV12-4 and TRBJ2-3, with D perhaps matching TRBD1 (6 bases). V was cut by 7 bases and J by 2 bases, with 16 bases left in between. The CDR3 is 15 residues long. The DNA of the CDR3 is TGTGCCAGCACCTCCCAGGGGCCATCCACAGATACGCAGTATTTT. Translated: CASTSQGPSTDTQYF.

This clonotype has a handful of counts. This chain links TRBV2 with TRBJ2-2; D tentatively reads TRBD1 or TRBD2 (5 bases each). The V and J ends lost 6 bases and 6 bases respectively, with 14 bases between them. Germline values: CDR1 SNHLY, CDR2 FYNNEI. The CDR3 has 14 residues. This chain's CDR3 is CASRGDATPGELFF. CDR3 sequence (DNA): TGTGCCAGCAGGGGGGACGCCACCCCCGGGGAGCTGTTTTTT.

The chain combines TRBV7-2 with TRBJ2-5; possible D gene TRBD2, 6 bases. Trimming cost V 4 bases and J 5 bases, with 20 bases left between them. The CDR3 sequence is 16 residues long. Germline CDR1 is SGHTA and CDR2 is FQGNSA. Here the CDR3 reads CASSSSSAGGRETQYF. CDR3 coding DNA: TGTGCCAGCAGCTCCAGTTCAGCGGGCGGCCGGGAGACCCAGTACTTC.

V usage is TRBV7-8 and J usage is TRBJ2-5, with TRBD1 identical over 8 bases. The V gene's germline CDR1 is SGHVS and CDR2 FQNEAQ. Trimming at V came to 5 bases and at J to 6 bases, leaving 8 bases not matched to a gene. This CDR3 contains 14 residues. The CDR3 is CASSGRQGSKTQYF. The CDR3 nucleotides read TGTGCCAGCAGCGGCCGACAGGGGTCGAAGACCCAGTACTTC.

This clonotype has a count of ten or more. V and J are TRBV9 and TRBJ2-1; D might be TRBD1 (6 bases). Trimming pared 4 bases from V and 10 bases from J, leaving 18 bases between. Looked up from germline, CDR1 is SGDLS and CDR2 is YYNGEE. The CDR3 totals 14 residues. DNA for the CDR3: TGTGCCAGCAGCCCCCACAGGGCGCTAAGGGAGCAGTTCTTC. Residues: CASSPHRALREQFF.

CDR3 protein: CASSVSPGGVGSYNEQFF. CDR3 nucleotides: TGTGCCAGCAGCGTCTCCCCGGGAGGGGTGGGTTCTTACAATGAGCAGTTCTTC. The rearrangement links TRBV9 to TRBJ2-1; 8 bases match TRBD2. There are 18 residues in the CDR3. J lost 4 bases, V lost 2 bases, and 14 bases had no gene match. Germline CDR1 SGDLS, CDR2 YYNGEE.

The V gene is TRBV28, the J gene TRBJ2-3; D is perhaps TRBD1 or TRBD2 (7 bases each). Trimming left V 3 bases short and J 5 bases short, with 21 bases between. Germline V gives CDR1 MDHEN, CDR2 SYDVKM. This CDR3 comprises 17 residues. The CDR3 nucleotides read TGTGCCAGCAGTTTGGTTATGGGGGGGGACAGTCAAGATACGCAGTATTTT. This codes for CASSLVMGGDSQDTQYF. The full variable domain, with the rest looked up from reference TRBV28 and TRBJ2-3, is DVKVTQSSRYLVKRTGEKVFLECVQDMDHENMFWYRQDPGLGLRLIYFSYDVKMKEKGDIPEGYSVSREKKERFSLILESASTNQTSMYLCASSLVMGGDSQDTQYFGPGTRLTVL.

V gene TRBV25-1 combines with J gene TRBJ2-7; D remains ambiguous. The V and J ends lost 4 bases and 0 bases respectively, with 7 bases between them. Germline loops: CDR1 MGHDK, CDR2 SYGVNS. The length of the CDR3 is 13 residues. DNA for the CDR3: TGTGCCAGCAGTGGACCGAACTCCTACGAGCAGTACTTC. It yields the protein CASSGPNSYEQYF.

This rearrangement joins TRBV12-3 or TRBV12-4 to TRBJ2-2; D is unclear. V dropped 9 bases and J dropped 0 bases, with 17 bases sitting between them. The CDR3 length is 16 residues. CDR3 sequence (DNA): TGTGCCAGTCGAAGGGCCACCTCCGCGAACACCGGGGAGCTGTTTTTT. It codes for CASRRATSANTGELFF.

This clonotype was seen a handful of times. The V gene is TRBV7-3, the J gene TRBJ2-7, with 8 nucleotides matching TRBD1. The CDR3 sequence is 16 residues long. Per germline, CDR1 SGHTA and CDR2 FQGTGA. J lost 6 bases, V lost 5 bases, and 15 bases had no gene match. CDR3 sequence (DNA): TGTGCCAGCAGCGTGGGGACAGGCGTTGTTTTTTCCGAGCAGTACTTC. This gives the protein CASSVGTGVVFSEQYF.